The rows below give T cell receptor beta chains drawn from one sample of a study of T cells in Graves' hyperthyroidism and ophthalmopathy. Each CDR3 protein gets one entry after TCRdb re-called the multiplex PCR reads with MiXCR. Of around 290,000 distinct CDR3 sequences listed, over 15% are singletons. Sequencing was done on a sample of blood. The receptor source for this set is a woman aged 55-69 years with Graves' ophthalmopathy. Each CDR3 is given with its conserved first and last residue. A D gene is named only where the DNA matches it firmly. Clone size is not always given. Where it is, it says once, few, many or a class for expanded clones.

CDR3 protein	CDR3 DNA	D gene	clone size	V gene	J gene
CASSPQRGTSGSSYNEQFF	TGTGCCAGCAGCCCCCAGAGAGGGACTAGCGGAAGCTCCTACAATGAGCAGTTCTTC	TRBD2	-	TRBV7-9	TRBJ2-1
CASSLASVGEAEAFF	TGCGCCAGCAGCTTGGCCAGTGTTGGGGAGGCTGAAGCTTTCTTT	-	many	TRBV5-1	TRBJ1-1
CASSLAPGNTYEQYF	TGCGCCAGCAGCTTGGCCCCAGGGAATACCTACGAGCAGTACTTC	-	many	TRBV5-1	TRBJ2-7
CASSLIPSSYGYTF	TGTGCCAGCAGTTTGATCCCCTCTTCCTATGGCTACACCTTC	-	many	TRBV12-3/TRBV12-4	TRBJ1-2
CASKMTGDTPETQYF	TGTGCCAGCAAAATGACAGGGGACACCCCAGAGACCCAGTACTTC	TRBD1	many	TRBV12-3/TRBV12-4	TRBJ2-5
CASSHGAVGETQYF	TGTGCCAGCAGCCATGGAGCGGTCGGGGAGACCCAGTACTTC	-	many	TRBV3-1	TRBJ2-5
CASSQRTIRGGNEKLFF	TGTGCCAGCAGCCAAAGGACCATAAGGGGGGGTAATGAAAAACTGTTTTTT	-	many	TRBV3-1	TRBJ1-4
CASSYADSRGEMGYTF	TGTGCCAGCAGTTACGCCGACTCCAGAGGGGAGATGGGCTACACCTTC	-	-	TRBV6-2/TRBV6-3	TRBJ1-2
CASSRLNYGYTF	TGTGCCAGCAGTCGGCTTAACTATGGCTACACCTTC	-	many	TRBV28	TRBJ1-2
CASSELRGYTQYF	TGTGCCAGCAGTGAACTCAGGGGGTATACGCAGTATTTT	TRBD1	-	TRBV6-1	TRBJ2-3
CASSLDGFTEAFF	TGTGCCAGCAGTTTAGACGGATTCACTGAAGCTTTCTTT	-	many	TRBV12-3/TRBV12-4	TRBJ1-1
CSARDYPELASEQFF	TGCAGTGCTAGAGATTATCCTGAACTAGCGAGTGAGCAGTTCTTC	TRBD2	many	TRBV20-1	TRBJ2-1
CASSLIVGDTEAFF	TGTGCCAGCAGTTTAATAGTGGGGGACACTGAAGCTTTCTTT	-	many	TRBV28	TRBJ1-1
CASSSKRESPDEQYF	TGTGCCAGCAGTTCCAAGCGGGAGTCTCCCGACGAGCAGTACTTC	TRBD2	many	TRBV5-4	TRBJ2-7
CASSVAGTQYF	TGTGCCAGCAGCGTAGCCGGGACCCAGTACTTC	-	many	TRBV28	TRBJ2-5
CASTTASSTDTQYF	TGTGCCAGCACGACAGCTTCTAGCACAGATACGCAGTATTTT	-	-	TRBV11-2	TRBJ2-3
CAISAWDRGANTEAFF	TGTGCCATCAGTGCTTGGGACAGGGGGGCGAACACTGAAGCTTTCTTT	TRBD1	-	TRBV10-3	TRBJ1-1
CAWSVFGGGYGYTF	TGTGCCTGGAGTGTATTCGGGGGGGGCTATGGCTACACCTTC	-	few	TRBV30	TRBJ1-2
CASSPVGVPYFEQYF	TGTGCCAGCAGCCCAGTGGGGGTGCCTTACTTCGAGCAGTACTTC	-	many	TRBV7-2	TRBJ2-7
CATDGRTHSVSPDTQYF	TGTGCCACCGACGGGCGTACTCACAGCGTATCCCCAGATACGCAGTATTTT	-	many	TRBV28	TRBJ2-3
CASRDRGRGETQYF	TGTGCCAGTAGGGACAGGGGGAGAGGAGAGACCCAGTACTTC	TRBD1	few	TRBV19	TRBJ2-5
CASSQENRGGDTQYF	TGCGCCAGCAGCCAAGAGAACAGGGGAGGGGATACGCAGTATTTT	-	-	TRBV4-3	TRBJ2-3
CAISDRTSGGTTSTDTQYF	TGTGCCATCAGTGATCGGACTAGCGGGGGTACAACTAGCACAGATACGCAGTATTTT	TRBD2	many	TRBV10-3	TRBJ2-3
CASSQLGGDTEAFF	TGTGCCAGCAGCCAGCTCGGGGGGGACACTGAAGCTTTCTTT	-	-	TRBV14	TRBJ1-1
CASSPPGTGANVLTF	TGTGCCAGCTCACCACCAGGCACTGGGGCCAACGTCCTGACTTTC	-	-	TRBV18	TRBJ2-6
CASSQTGNPISNTGELFF	TGTGCCAGCAGTCAGACAGGGAACCCTATTTCGAACACCGGGGAGCTGTTTTTT	TRBD1	-	TRBV6-2/TRBV6-3	TRBJ2-2
CASSPLLSLTGANVLTF	TGTGCCAGCAGCCCCTTACTATCTCTGACTGGGGCCAACGTCCTGACTTTC	-	-	TRBV7-6	TRBJ2-6
CASSALDGREGSYEQYF	TGTGCCAGCAGTGCCCTGGATGGGCGGGAGGGCTCCTACGAGCAGTACTTC	TRBD2	few	TRBV25-1	TRBJ2-7
CASSDVMGQGTEAFF	TGTGCCAGCAGTGACGTCATGGGGCAAGGAACTGAAGCTTTCTTT	-	many	TRBV2	TRBJ1-1
CASSYSQGHGYTF	TGTGCCAGCAGTTACTCACAGGGCCATGGCTACACCTTC	-	-	TRBV6-2/TRBV6-3	TRBJ1-2
CASSLASGGRTLSYTF	TGTGCCAGCAGTTTAGCCTCGGGGGGACGGACCTTGAGCTACACCTTC	-	many	TRBV12-3/TRBV12-4	TRBJ1-2
CASSYAGQKGEKLFF	TGTGCCAGCAGCTACGCGGGACAGAAAGGTGAAAAACTGTTTTTT	TRBD1	many	TRBV11-2	TRBJ1-4
CASSSVLTSTDTQYF	TGTGCCAGCAGCTCGGTACTAACTAGCACAGATACGCAGTATTTT	-	many	TRBV7-9	TRBJ2-3
CASRAGGDGPETQYF	TGTGCCAGCAGGGCAGGGGGGGACGGACCAGAGACCCAGTACTTC	-	many	TRBV28	TRBJ2-5
CASSAGLAGEMETQYF	TGTGCCAGCAGTGCGGGACTAGCGGGGGAGATGGAGACCCAGTACTTC	TRBD2	-	TRBV27	TRBJ2-5
CASSQDGGSNQPQHF	TGCGCCAGCAGCCAAGATGGAGGTAGCAATCAGCCCCAGCATTTT	-	-	TRBV4-3	TRBJ1-5
CASSLGLGGPTGELFF	TGTGCCAGCAGCCTTGGCCTGGGCGGACCCACCGGGGAGCTGTTTTTT	-	few	TRBV7-3	TRBJ2-2
CASSKGTGPRTDTQYF	TGTGCCAGCAGCAAGGGGACTGGCCCCAGGACAGATACGCAGTATTTT	-	many	TRBV7-2	TRBJ2-3
CATSDFKARGNTEAFF	TGTGCCACCAGTGATTTTAAGGCCAGGGGGAACACTGAAGCTTTCTTT	-	many	TRBV24-1	TRBJ1-1
CASSRGGSAEKLFF	TGTGCCAGCAGCCGCGGGGGCTCAGCTGAAAAACTGTTTTTT	-	few	TRBV3-1	TRBJ1-4
CASAPRIAGELFF	TGTGCCAGCGCCCCCCGAATAGCGGGGGAGCTGTTTTTT	-	-	TRBV9	TRBJ2-2
CASSYNFSPGTGIYQPQHF	TGTGCCAGCAGTTACAATTTCTCCCCGGGGACAGGGATTTACCAGCCCCAGCATTTT	TRBD1	many	TRBV6-6	TRBJ1-5
CASSATDGKTYEQYF	TGTGCCAGCAGCGCCACTGACGGAAAAACCTACGAGCAGTACTTC	-	-	TRBV9	TRBJ2-7
CASSLGSSDNEKLFF	TGCGCCAGCAGCTTGGGATCTAGCGATAATGAAAAACTGTTTTTT	-	few	TRBV5-1	TRBJ1-4
CATSDSRGSYEQYF	TGTGCCACCAGTGATTCCCGAGGCTCCTACGAGCAGTACTTC	-	many	TRBV24-1	TRBJ2-7
CASSPGQGRGFGENTEAFF	TGTGCCAGCAGCCCAGGACAGGGCCGGGGATTTGGAGAGAACACTGAAGCTTTCTTT	TRBD1	once	TRBV28	TRBJ1-1
CAISADRALTIAKNIQYF	TGTGCCATCAGTGCCGACAGGGCTTTGACAATAGCCAAAAACATTCAGTACTTC	TRBD1	many	TRBV10-3	TRBJ2-4
CASSPDRTSSTNEKLFF	TGCGCCAGCAGCCCTGACAGGACATCATCAACTAATGAAAAACTGTTTTTT	-	few	TRBV5-1	TRBJ1-4
CSARETRGEKLFF	TGCAGTGCTAGAGAAACCAGAGGTGAAAAACTGTTTTTT	-	many	TRBV20-1	TRBJ1-4
CAWSLEGNQPQHF	TGTGCCTGGAGTCTGGAGGGCAATCAGCCCCAGCATTTT	-	few	TRBV30	TRBJ1-5
CASSYSAGSNQPQHF	TGTGCCAGCAGTTACTCGGCCGGTAGCAATCAGCCCCAGCATTTT	-	many	TRBV6-6	TRBJ1-5
CASSPTSGTSNTEAFF	TGTGCCAGCTCACCCACGTCGGGTACTAGTAACACTGAAGCTTTCTTT	-	many	TRBV18	TRBJ1-1
CSVGTSVVSYEQYF	TGCAGCGTCGGGACGTCGGTTGTATCCTACGAGCAGTACTTC	-	-	TRBV29-1	TRBJ2-7
CSVAGLANTGELFF	TGCAGCGTTGCCGGACTAGCGAACACCGGGGAGCTGTTTTTT	TRBD2	-	TRBV29-1	TRBJ2-2